The sequence of this TCR beta chain was determined in a study of cytomegalovirus exposure and HLA in healthy donors. Germline CDR1 and CDR2: SGHVS and FQNEAQ. The length of the CDR3 is 15 residues. Trimming left V 5 bases short and J 2 bases short, with 15 bases between. The PCR contained 60 Vbeta and 13 Jbeta primers. Repertoires were generated with immunoSEQ multiplex PCR, while TCRdb's copy carries only in-frame clones and drops some. Among about 160,000 clones, under 75% were seen once, and the ten largest hold 6% to 7.5%. There are a few counts of this clone. Its antigen is unidentified. Study outcomes and limitations: Later analysis identified a missense DCLRE1C variant that was linked to TCR beta V- and J-gene trimming.

The clonotype was recovered from a man aged 35-49 years in good health and CMV-seropositive. The chain has TRBV7-8 and TRBJ1-1, with unresolved D. Sequenced material: PBMCs. CDR3 DNA: TGTGCCAGCAGCGTCCGACGGGTCGGTAACACTGAAGCTTTCTTT. Translated, it gives CASSVRRVGNTEAFF. The full variable domain, its missing parts supplied by reference TRBV7-8 and TRBJ1-1, is GAGVSQSPRYKVAKRGQDVALRCDPISGHVSLFWYQQALGQGPEFLTYFQNEAQLDKSGLPSDRFFAERPEGSVSTLKIQRTQQEDSAVYLCASSVRRVGNTEAFFGQGTRLTVV.